What follows are 11 T cell receptor beta chains derived from one specimen sequenced in a study of blood T cell repertoires in COVID-19. Sequencing was performed with immunoSEQ multiplex PCR; in TCRdb, only in-frame clones are kept and a portion is missing. The sample has about 270,000 clones; roughly nine tenths are singletons. The sample consisted of peripheral blood. These receptors came from a man aged 35-49 years who had recovered from COVID-19.

This chain joins TRBV2 and TRBJ1-2, with unresolved D. The germline V gene has CDR1 SNHLY and CDR2 FYNNEI. The CDR3 covers 13 residues. V was clipped by 7 bases and J by 4 bases, with 13 bases between them. The CDR3 protein is CASTGRDSYGYTF. The CDR3 bases are TGTGCCAGCACCGGAAGAGACTCCTATGGCTACACCTTC.

The rearrangement joins TRBV3-1 (or the pseudogene TRBV3-2) to TRBJ2-1; 11 nucleotides agree with TRBD2. The CDR3 consists of 15 residues. The V and J ends lost 6 bases and 7 bases, in that order; junction bases with no gene match: 8. The germline gives CDR1 LGHDT, CDR2 YNNKEL (reference sequence). This CDR3 reads CASRPTSGSENEQFF. CDR3 in DNA: TGTGCCAGCAGACCTACTAGCGGGAGTGAGAATGAGCAGTTCTTC.

V and J are TRBV19 and TRBJ2-7; TRBD2 is a possible D gene (6 bases). V lost 4 bases and J 3 bases, leaving 10 bases between the germline ends. The germline CDR1 and CDR2 sequences are LNHDA and SQIVND (reference sequence). CDR3 length equals 13 residues. The DNA of the CDR3 is TGTGCCAGTAGTACCGGGACTGGCTACGAGCAGTACTTC. This translates into CASSTGTGYEQYF.

CDR3 sequence (DNA): TGTGCCACCAGTGATCGCGGGGACAGGGCCGAAGTGCCCTTTTACGAGCAGTACTTC. It is translated as CATSDRGDRAEVPFYEQYF. V and J are TRBV24-1 and TRBJ2-7, with 9 bases lining up with TRBD1. The CDR3 has 19 residues. Per the germline V gene, CDR1 is KGHDR and CDR2 is SFDVKD. Germline trimming cut 3 bases from V and 4 bases from J; bases unmatched to any gene: 18.

This clone was detected once. The rearrangement joins TRBV4-2 to TRBJ2-7; TRBD2 matches 11 bases. CDR3 size: 19 residues. Germline V gene data show CDR1 as LGHNA and CDR2 as YNFKEQ. V lost 0 bases and J lost 3; bases outside the gene matches: 13. DNA for the CDR3: TGTGCCAGCAGCCAAGATCGACCAGGGACTAGCGGAGGACGCTACGAGCAGTACTTC. It codes for CASSQDRPGTSGGRYEQYF.

The sample holds a few counts of this clone. V is TRBV29-1 and J is TRBJ2-3; D may be TRBD2 (6 bases). Trimming took off 6 bases at V and 4 bases at J, with 11 bases between the two ends. The V gene's germline CDR1 is SQVTM and CDR2 ANQGSEA. The CDR3 loop spans 12 amino acids. CDR3 nucleotide sequence: TGCAGCGTCCAGCGGGCGTCAGATACGCAGTATTTT. Translating it yields CSVQRASDTQYF.

This chain joins TRBV7-2 and TRBJ2-7; 10 bases align to TRBD2. Germline trimming cut 3 bases from V and 2 bases from J; bases unmatched to any gene: 4. The V gene's germline CDR1 is SGHTA and CDR2 FQGNSA. The CDR3 extends over 15 amino acids. This CDR3 is CASSFGTSDPYEQYF. CDR3 in DNA: TGTGCCAGCAGCTTCGGGACTAGCGATCCCTACGAGCAGTACTTC.

The V gene is TRBV2, the J gene TRBJ2-1; TRBD2 agrees at 9 bases. Per the germline V gene, CDR1 is SNHLY and CDR2 is FYNNEI. With 10 bases clipped from V and 8 bases from J, the junction kept 15 bases outside the gene matches. There are 15 residues in the CDR3. The CDR3 DNA follows: TGTGCCACTAAAATGACTAGCGGAAGTCCCCATGAGCAGTTCTTC. It yields the protein CATKMTSGSPHEQFF.

J is TRBJ2-7 and V is TRBV29-1; D perhaps matches TRBD2 (6 bases). The V end lost 6 bases, the J end lost 4 bases, and 13 bases lay between the germline ends. The V gene's germline CDR1 is SQVTM and CDR2 ANQGSEA. The CDR3 extends over 12 amino acids. The CDR3 region is CSVRRGPYEQYF. The DNA for the CDR3 is TGCAGCGTCCGGCGGGGCCCGTACGAGCAGTACTTC.

In its sample, this clone was seen once. The genes are TRBV9 and TRBJ2-6, with D possibly being TRBD2 (5 bases). Germline-derived CDR1 and CDR2 are SGDLS and YYNGEE. The CDR3 runs 18 residues. The germline V and J ends were trimmed by 4 bases and 3 bases, with 20 bases remaining between them. The CDR3 DNA is TGTGCCAGCAGCCCGAGGGAAGCGAGGGTTGGTGGGGCCAACGTCCTGACTTTC. This gives the protein CASSPREARVGGANVLTF.

The CDR3 reads CASGDRGFPKAFF. DNA for the CDR3: TGTGCCAGTGGGGACAGGGGGTTTCCGAAAGCTTTCTTT. The J gene is TRBJ1-1, the V gene TRBV12-3 or TRBV12-4; 11 nucleotides match TRBD1. The CDR3 spans 13 residues. With 9 bases clipped from V and 9 bases from J, the junction kept 9 bases outside the gene matches.